The 14 T cell receptor beta chains given below trace back to one sample, sequenced in a study of CD8+CD57+ T cells in acquired aplastic anemia. CDR3 and TCR beta VDJ profiling relied on a genomic DNA template. Via MiXCR, TCRdb re-called the reads, giving one row per CDR3 protein. Of about 180,000 distinct CDR3 sequences listed, 47% were seen once; the top ten hold 0.85% to 1.3%. Patients picked for sequencing had shown CD8+CD57+ cell expansion detected by flow cytometry. The sequenced sample was sorted CD4+, CD8+, or CD8+CD57+ T cells (not recorded which) from PBMCs. The receptors stem from a human donor with aplastic anemia.

In its sample, this clonotype was seen once. The genes are TRBV10-3 and TRBJ1-5; no definite D call. The ends were cut back, 3 bases at V and 15 bases at J, with 18 bases in the middle. The CDR3 is 13 residues long. Germline CDR1 and CDR2: ENHRY and SYGVKD. The CDR3 region is CAISDRTSLKPHF. CDR3 DNA: TGTGCCATCAGTGACAGGACTTCACTTAAACCGCATTTT.

This clonotype was seen ten or more times. Here the CDR3 DNA reads TGTGCCAGCAGTTACTCATATGGCAATGAGCAGTTCTTC. This sequence encodes CASSYSYGNEQFF. This sequence joins TRBV6-5 and TRBJ2-1; D is uncertain. The CDR3 length is 13 residues. V lost 0 bases to trimming and J lost 6 bases, with 6 bases between them. The germline V gene encodes CDR1 MNHEY and CDR2 SVGAGI.

V and J are TRBV15 and TRBJ2-1; TRBD2 aligns across 8 bases. J gave up 6 bases and V 5 bases, and 9 bases lay outside the gene matches. Germline values: CDR1 LNHNV, CDR2 YYDKDF (reference sequence). The CDR3 is made up of 15 amino acids. CDR3 residues: CATSLGAGVGNEQFF. Written as DNA, the CDR3 is TGTGCCACCAGCTTGGGAGCGGGGGTCGGCAATGAGCAGTTCTTC. The whole variable domain, remainder taken from reference TRBV15 and TRBJ2-1, is DAMVIQNPRYQVTQFGKPVTLSCSQTLNHNVMYWYQQKSSQAPKLLFHYYDKDFNNEADTPDNFQSRRPNTSFCFLDIRSPGLGDTAMYLCATSLGAGVGNEQFFGPGTRLTVL.

V usage is TRBV10-3 and J usage is TRBJ2-5; D not resolved. V was shortened by 1 base and J by 7 bases, with 16 bases between the two germline ends. This CDR3 has 15 residues. Germline V gives CDR1 ENHRY, CDR2 SYGVKD. The CDR3 DNA reads as TGTGCCATCAGTGAGTATGGCCCCGCGATCGCGACCCAGTACTTC. This sequence encodes CAISEYGPAIATQYF.

This clonotype was seen repeatedly, ten times or more. This chain uses TRBV7-6 with TRBJ2-2, with 8 bases that match TRBD2. V shed 1 base, J shed 4 bases, and the junction held 5 bases outside the gene matches. The CDR3 consists of 16 residues. Germline CDR1 and CDR2: SGHVS and FNYEAQ. CDR3 residues: CASSLDGGARTGELFF. CDR3 DNA: TGTGCCAGCAGCTTAGACGGGGGGGCACGCACCGGGGAGCTGTTTTTT.

The J gene is TRBJ1-1, the V gene TRBV6-1; TRBD1 agrees at 7 bases. Looked up from germline, CDR1 is MNHNS and CDR2 is SASEGT. The junction had 7 bases not matched to a gene; V was cut back by 5 bases and J by 1 base. This CDR3 has 15 residues. The CDR3 DNA follows: TGTGCCAGCAGTCTTGGACAGGCCCGGAACACTGAAGCTTTCTTT. Translation gives CASSLGQARNTEAFF.

Regarding this clonotype: This may stem from a read error, because a much larger clone lies one nucleotide away. The chain couples TRBV7-6 to TRBJ2-7; the D gene is possibly TRBD1 (5 bases). The CDR3 sequence is 14 residues long. Looked up from germline, CDR1 is SGHVS and CDR2 is FNYEAQ. The CDR3 bases are TGTGCCAGCGGCTTAGGGGCAGCGACCTACGAGCAGTACTTC. This sequence encodes CASGLGAATYEQYF.

This clonotype was seen just once. A read error is possible here, since a much larger clone lies one base away. V is TRBV25-1 and J is TRBJ1-1; weak D call: TRBD1 (5 bases). V lost 8 bases and J 7 bases, leaving 17 bases between the germline ends. This CDR3 is built from 13 residues. The germline CDR1 and CDR2 sequences are MGHDK and SYGVNS. This chain's CDR3 is CASGQIDRFEAFF. The CDR3 region has the DNA TGTGCCAGCGGCCAAATAGACAGATTTGAAGCTTTCTTT. Looking up the rest from reference TRBV25-1 and TRBJ1-1 gives the full variable domain: EADIYQTPRYLVIGTGKKITLECSQTMGHDKMYWYQQDPGMELHLIHYSYGVNSTEKGDLSSESTVSRIRTEHFPLTLESARPSHTSQYLCASGQIDRFEAFFGQGTRLTVV.

Worth noting for this clonotype: One end of the junction is discordant with germline, which a read error may explain. This chain connects TRBV29-1 to TRBJ1-1, with a weak D call TRBD1 (5 bases). This CDR3 comprises 11 residues. Germline assignment: CDR1 SQVTM and CDR2 ANQGSEA. The CDR3 region has the DNA TGTGGGGGAAGAGGGAACACTGAAGCTTTCTTT. Protein product: CGGRGNTEAFF.

Ten or more counts support this clonotype. This chain connects TRBV7-2 to TRBJ2-3; D unresolved. CDR1 SGHTA and CDR2 FQGNSA come from the germline V gene. The ends were cut back, 1 base at V and 6 bases at J, with 11 bases in the middle. The length of the CDR3 is 14 residues. The DNA for the CDR3 is TGTGCCAGCAGCTTAGGCGGACCAAGTGATACGCAGTATTTT. Its translation: CASSLGGPSDTQYF.

The chain joins TRBV29-1 to TRBJ2-5, with 7 bases identical to TRBD1. V lost 4 bases and J lost 4; bases outside the gene matches: 6. The CDR3 covers 13 residues. Germline V CDR1 and CDR2: SQVTM, ANQGSEA. The CDR3 nucleotides are TGCAGCGTTGGAGACAGGGTCGGAGAGACCCAGTACTTC. Translation gives CSVGDRVGETQYF.

V gene TRBV29-1 combines with J gene TRBJ1-1, with 10 bases lining up with TRBD1. With V trimmed by 4 bases and J by 1 base, 0 bases remained unmatched. The germline gives CDR1 SQVTM, CDR2 ANQGSEA. The CDR3 extends over 13 amino acids. The DNA for the CDR3 is TGCAGCGTTGGACAGGGGGCGAACACTGAAGCTTTCTTT. Translated: CSVGQGANTEAFF.

In this sample, this clonotype turned up a few times. This sequence joins TRBV19 and TRBJ2-5; D gene ambiguous. Per germline, CDR1 LNHDA and CDR2 SQIVND (reference sequence). Trimming took 7 bases from V and 2 from J, leaving 11 bases between them. The CDR3 contains 13 residues. The CDR3 region is CASNPGSQETQYF. The CDR3 DNA sequence: TGTGCCAGTAACCCTGGCAGTCAAGAGACCCAGTACTTC.

This clonotype was recorded at least ten times. The chain recombines TRBV6-1 with TRBJ1-2; the match to TRBD1 covers 9 bases. Germline lookup yields CDR1 MNHNS and CDR2 SASEGT. CDR3 length equals 15 residues. V shed 5 bases, J shed 2 bases, and the junction held 6 bases outside the gene matches. This CDR3 reads CASSIEGQGNYGYTF. The CDR3, as DNA: TGTGCCAGCAGTATAGAGGGACAGGGAAACTATGGCTACACCTTC.